The rows below give T cell receptor beta chains drawn from one sample of a study of T cells after yellow fever vaccination. Each CDR3 protein is one row after TCRdb ran MiXCR on the 5' RACE reads. The sample holds hundreds of thousands of distinct CDR3 sequences, about a sixth seen once. The input for sequencing was PBMCs, taken about 5 days after the first yellow fever vaccination. These receptors were collected from a man aged 18 to 29 who received the YFV17D yellow fever vaccine. CDR3s include the opening cysteine and the closing phenylalanine or tryptophan. Some rows mark clone size as missing; the rest say once, few, many or name a class of expanded clone.

clone_size,v_call,j_call,cdr3_length,cdr3_aa
few,TRBV4-1,TRBJ1-1,15,CASSQIQVMNTEAFF
few,TRBV6-2/TRBV6-3,TRBJ2-7,15,CASREQDRRRNEQYF
few,TRBV6-5,TRBJ1-1,17,CASSYIFSGQGRMEAFF
.,TRBV21-1,TRBJ1-1,17,CASRGGGHATTGTEAFF
few,TRBV15,TRBJ2-1,16,CATSRDWGGTYNEQFF
many,TRBV7-9,TRBJ2-1,16,CASSRRGLASYNEQFF
many,TRBV7-6,TRBJ2-7,14,CASSYTDGTYEQYF
few,TRBV6-4,TRBJ1-2,15,CASSVATGVGYGYTF
.,TRBV9,TRBJ2-1,13,CASSVEGYNEQFF
.,TRBV5-1,TRBJ2-3,15,CASSLGQGYTDTRYF
.,TRBV7-8,TRBJ2-2,16,CASYPEAHMNTGELFF
.,TRBV7-3,TRBJ2-7,13,CASSFDRADEQYF
few,TRBV5-1,TRBJ2-5,16,CASSLGRDFRAETQYF
.,TRBV3-1,TRBJ2-7,12,CASSQQEGEQYF
many,TRBV12-3/TRBV12-4,TRBJ2-5,14,CASSLGTGEETQYF
few,TRBV6-5,TRBJ1-6,13,CASSYLGISPLHF
few,TRBV4-3,TRBJ2-1,12,CASSHHSGVQFF
few,TRBV7-8,TRBJ1-4,17,CASSSYRRGLRNEKLFF
.,TRBV7-3,TRBJ2-7,13,CASSLDRDYKQYF
few,TRBV7-9,TRBJ2-3,15,CASSLTKNHVDTQYF
few,TRBV29-1,TRBJ2-5,15,CSVATLAGSRETQYF
.,TRBV6-1,TRBJ2-2,17,CASIDVGYRSNTGELFF
few,TRBV7-6,TRBJ2-1,17,CASSRVTGYSSYNEQFF
many,TRBV28,TRBJ2-5,15,CASSLTIGSQETQYF
few,TRBV2,TRBJ1-2,16,CASSEARTGVRPGYTF
.,TRBV7-2,TRBJ1-2,14,CASSSFRGNYGYTF
.,TRBV20-1,TRBJ1-5,16,CSARERGSWGNQPQHF
few,TRBV5-1,TRBJ1-4,15,CASSLSGQGSEKLFF
.,TRBV11-2,TRBJ2-2,17,CASSLDRDRGILGELFF
few,TRBV9,TRBJ1-4,15,CASSVGTGQNEKLFF
few,TRBV29-1,TRBJ2-3,17,CSVESATQSFDTDTQYF
.,TRBV7-6,TRBJ2-7,13,CASSRGTSGDLYF
few,TRBV29-1,TRBJ2-3,11,CSGRIGDTQYF
few,TRBV7-2,TRBJ2-3,17,CASSPPGLAGGTDTQYF
few,TRBV9,TRBJ2-3,13,CASSVATTDTQYF
.,TRBV14,TRBJ2-1,17,CASSLREPRPSYNEQFF
.,TRBV4-1,TRBJ2-3,20,CASSQDPGQGAEFSTDTQYF
few,TRBV7-2,TRBJ2-7,15,CASSLPGTVSYEQYF
.,TRBV4-1,TRBJ1-4,13,CASRWQANEKLFF
.,TRBV5-4,TRBJ2-3,16,CASSLAAGRSTDTQYF
few,TRBV5-1,TRBJ2-3,17,CASSSSPAGAGTDTQYF
few,TRBV7-2,TRBJ2-2,14,CASSQLTSTGELFF
.,TRBV2,TRBJ1-2,15,CASSAAGGSGLSYTF
few,TRBV12-3/TRBV12-4,TRBJ2-1,15,CASSPRTSGVGEQFF
.,TRBV4-2,TRBJ2-6,16,CASSQERASGANVLTF
.,TRBV20-1,TRBJ1-4,17,CSARVRIMTGVGEKLFF
.,TRBV11-2,TRBJ2-3,16,CASSLGLRSSTDTQYF
.,TRBV2,TRBJ2-7,16,CASSTSRAGGSYEQYF
few,TRBV7-9,TRBJ2-1,15,CASSDPGQGHGEQFF
few,TRBV20-1,TRBJ2-5,14,CSAQAGTTQETQYF
.,TRBV27,TRBJ2-5,14,CASSLMGTQETQYF
.,TRBV18,TRBJ2-7,13,CASSPPARGEQYF
few,TRBV4-2,TRBJ2-5,18,CASSQDRDAEVWGETQYF
.,TRBV10-3,TRBJ2-5,14,CAISATVLQETQYF